At least ten counts were recorded for the clone carrying this T cell receptor (beta chain). This entry is derived from a study of T cells after yellow fever vaccination. TCRdb passed the 5' RACE reads through MiXCR, listing each CDR3 protein once. Here the sample spans roughly 63,000 distinct CDR3 sequences, 7.4% being singletons. The J segment lost 2 bases and the V segment lost 0 bases, leaving 14 bases of the junction unmatched. This CDR3 contains 21 residues. The germline CDR1 and CDR2 sequences are SGDLS and YYNGEE. The chain uses TRBV9 and TRBJ2-6, with 10 bases matching TRBD2. The sample in question was CD8+ T cells sorted from PBMCs, obtained 15 days after the yellow fever booster vaccination. The clonotype originates from a man aged 25-45 years who received the YFV17D yellow fever vaccine. The CDR3 loop is CASSVVAGTSGTLTGANVLTF. DNA for the CDR3: TGTGCCAGCAGCGTAGTGGCAGGCACTAGCGGGACACTTACTGGGGCCAACGTCCTGACTTTC.